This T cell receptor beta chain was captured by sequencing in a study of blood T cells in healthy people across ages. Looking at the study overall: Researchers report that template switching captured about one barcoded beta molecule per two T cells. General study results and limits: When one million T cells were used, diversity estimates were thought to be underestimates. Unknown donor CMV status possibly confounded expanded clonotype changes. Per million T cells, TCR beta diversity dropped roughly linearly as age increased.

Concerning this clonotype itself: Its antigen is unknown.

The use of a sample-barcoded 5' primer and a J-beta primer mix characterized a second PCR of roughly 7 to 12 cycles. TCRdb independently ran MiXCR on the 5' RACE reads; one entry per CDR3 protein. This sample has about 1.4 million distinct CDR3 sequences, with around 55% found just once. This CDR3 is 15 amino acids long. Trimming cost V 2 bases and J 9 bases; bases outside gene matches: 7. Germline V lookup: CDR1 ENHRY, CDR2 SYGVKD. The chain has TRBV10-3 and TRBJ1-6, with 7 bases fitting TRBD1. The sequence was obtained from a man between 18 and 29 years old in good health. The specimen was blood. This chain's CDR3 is CAISERQGAGSPLHF. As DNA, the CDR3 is TGTGCCATCAGTGAGCGACAGGGCGCGGGTTCACCCCTCCACTTT.